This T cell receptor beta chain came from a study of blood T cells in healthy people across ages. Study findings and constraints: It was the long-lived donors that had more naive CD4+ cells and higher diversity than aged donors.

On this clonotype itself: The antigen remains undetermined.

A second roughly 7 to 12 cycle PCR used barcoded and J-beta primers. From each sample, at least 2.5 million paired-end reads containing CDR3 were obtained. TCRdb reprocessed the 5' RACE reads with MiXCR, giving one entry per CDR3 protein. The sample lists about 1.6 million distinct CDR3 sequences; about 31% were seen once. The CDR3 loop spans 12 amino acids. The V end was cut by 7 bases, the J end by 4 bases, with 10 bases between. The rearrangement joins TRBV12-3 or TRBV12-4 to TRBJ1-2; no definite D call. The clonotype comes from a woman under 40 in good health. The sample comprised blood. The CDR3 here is CASTLGSYGYTF. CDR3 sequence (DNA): TGTGCCAGCACCCTGGGGAGCTATGGCTACACCTTC.